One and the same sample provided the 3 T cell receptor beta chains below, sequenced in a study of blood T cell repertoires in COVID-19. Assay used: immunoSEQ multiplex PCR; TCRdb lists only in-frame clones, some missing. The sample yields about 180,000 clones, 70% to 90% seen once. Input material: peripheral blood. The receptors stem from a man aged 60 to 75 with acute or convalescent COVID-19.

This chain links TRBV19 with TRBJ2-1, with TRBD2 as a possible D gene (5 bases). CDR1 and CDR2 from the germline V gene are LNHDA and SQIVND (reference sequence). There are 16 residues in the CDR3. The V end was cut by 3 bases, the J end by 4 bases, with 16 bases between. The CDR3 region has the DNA TGTGCCAGTAGTATGAGAAGCGGAGCCGTTTACAATGAGCAGTTCTTC. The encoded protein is CASSMRSGAVYNEQFF.

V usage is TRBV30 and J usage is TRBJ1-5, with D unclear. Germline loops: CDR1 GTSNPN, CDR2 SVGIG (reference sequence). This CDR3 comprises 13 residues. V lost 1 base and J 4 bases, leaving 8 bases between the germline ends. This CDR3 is CAWSGGDNQPQHF. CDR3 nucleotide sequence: TGTGCCTGGAGTGGGGGAGATAATCAGCCCCAGCATTTT.

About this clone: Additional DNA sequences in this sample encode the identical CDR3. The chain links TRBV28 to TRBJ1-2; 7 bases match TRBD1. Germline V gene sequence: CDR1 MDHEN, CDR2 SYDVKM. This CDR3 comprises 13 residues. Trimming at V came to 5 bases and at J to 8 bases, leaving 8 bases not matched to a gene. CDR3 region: CASSLTGLKGYTF. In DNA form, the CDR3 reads TGTGCCAGCAGTCTGACAGGGTTGAAGGGCTACACCTTC.